In its sample, the clone carrying this T cell receptor (beta chain) was seen a few times. Its antigen is still unknown. A read error is possible here, since a much larger clone lies one base away. This sample was included in a study of CD8+CD57+ T cells in acquired aplastic anemia. Study overall: Isolated CD4+ and CD8+ cells, once sorted, yielded DNA averaging roughly 3.4 ug.

Notes on the study in general: In common between the patients and the controls were around 29 CD8+ CDR3 sequences.

The CDR3 sequence is 15 residues long. Germline CDR1 reads SGHDT; CDR2 reads YYEEEE. An expansion of CD8+CD57+ cells by flow cytometry had been shown in patients chosen for sequencing. Patients had received no therapy at the time of blood sampling. TCR beta VDJ and CDR3 profiling used genomic DNA as template. TCRdb recomputed calls from the reads with MiXCR, one row per CDR3 protein. Of some 150,000 distinct CDR3 sequences in the sample, roughly 48% are singletons; the top ten hold under 1.2%. The receptor was derived from a human donor with aplastic anemia. The V and J genes are TRBV5-6 and TRBJ2-7; 7 nucleotides agree with TRBD1. Sequenced sample: sorted CD4+, CD8+, or CD8+CD57+ T cells (not recorded which) from PBMCs. CDR3 region: CASSPGYGQAPEQHF. In nucleotides, the CDR3 is TGTGCCAGCAGCCCGGGATATGGACAGGCCCCCGAGCAGCACTTC. Supplemented by reference TRBV5-6 and TRBJ2-7, the full variable domain reads DAGVTQSPTHLIKTRGQQVTLRCSPKSGHDTVSWYQQALGQGPQFIFQYYEEEERQRGNFPDRFSGHQFPNYSSELNVNALLLGDSALYLCASSPGYGQAPEQHFGPGTRLTVT.